This TCR beta chain came from a study of identical twins. In its sample, this clonotype was seen a few times. What it binds is unknown. This CDR3 contains 12 residues. Deletions cut 3 bases from V and 4 bases from J, with 7 bases between. Per the germline V gene, CDR1 is DFQATT and CDR2 is SNEGSKA (reference sequence). Findings of the study overall: Models predicted too little out-of-frame TCR alpha sharing in monozygotic twins.

TCRdb processed the 5' RACE reads anew with MiXCR; each CDR3 protein has one entry. The table has fewer than 500,000 distinct CDR3 sequences, 20% to 30% seen once. These same records also appear under a second study, on T cells expressing NK-cell markers. That source reports: Investigators obtained TCR beta repertoires from sorted CD3+CD56+NKG2C+, CD3+CD56+NKG2C- and CD3+CD56-NKG2C+ T cells. With respect to HCMV, seven of the eight sequenced donors were seropositive, and one was seronegative.

This TCR came from a woman between 18 and 30 years old in good health. Sequencing input: CD4+ T cells sorted from blood. V and J are TRBV20-1 and TRBJ2-1; D not certain. The CDR3 region has the DNA TGCAGTGCTAGTACCAGATACAATGAGCAGTTCTTC. Translation: CSASTRYNEQFF.